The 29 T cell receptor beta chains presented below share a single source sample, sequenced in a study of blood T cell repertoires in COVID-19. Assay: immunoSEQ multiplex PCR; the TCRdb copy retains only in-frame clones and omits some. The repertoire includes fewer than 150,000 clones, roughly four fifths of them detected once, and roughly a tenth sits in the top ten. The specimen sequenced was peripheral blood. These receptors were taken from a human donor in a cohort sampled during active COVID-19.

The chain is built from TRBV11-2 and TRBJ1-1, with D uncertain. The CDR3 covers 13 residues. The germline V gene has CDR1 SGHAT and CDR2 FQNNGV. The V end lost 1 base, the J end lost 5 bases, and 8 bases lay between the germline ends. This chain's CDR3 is CASSLVGETEAFF. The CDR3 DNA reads TGTGCCAGCAGCTTAGTTGGGGAGACTGAAGCTTTCTTT.

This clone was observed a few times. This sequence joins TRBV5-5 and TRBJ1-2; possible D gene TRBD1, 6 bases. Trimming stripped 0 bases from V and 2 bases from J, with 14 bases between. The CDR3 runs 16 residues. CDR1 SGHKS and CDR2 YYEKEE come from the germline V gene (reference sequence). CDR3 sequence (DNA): TGTGCCAGCAGCTTGGGTACAGGGCCCACAAACTATGGCTACACCTTC. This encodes CASSLGTGPTNYGYTF.

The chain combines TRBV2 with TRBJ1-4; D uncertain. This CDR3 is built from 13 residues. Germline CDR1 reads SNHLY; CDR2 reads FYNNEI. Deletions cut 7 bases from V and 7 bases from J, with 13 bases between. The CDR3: CASTRDSGEKLFF. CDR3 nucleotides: TGTGCCAGCACGAGGGATTCGGGTGAAAAACTGTTTTTT.

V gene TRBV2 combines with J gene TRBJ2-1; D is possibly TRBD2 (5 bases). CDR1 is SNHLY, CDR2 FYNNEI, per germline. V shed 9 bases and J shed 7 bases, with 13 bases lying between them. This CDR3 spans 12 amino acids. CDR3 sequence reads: CASARGPNEQFF. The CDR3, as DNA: TGTGCCAGTGCCCGCGGGCCTAATGAGCAGTTCTTC.

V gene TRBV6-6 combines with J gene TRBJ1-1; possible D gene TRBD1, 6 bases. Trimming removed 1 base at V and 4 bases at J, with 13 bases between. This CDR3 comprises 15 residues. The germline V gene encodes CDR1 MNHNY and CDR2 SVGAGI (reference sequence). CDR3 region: CASSYFSRGGTEAFF. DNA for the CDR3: TGTGCCAGCAGTTACTTTAGCAGGGGCGGCACTGAAGCTTTCTTT.

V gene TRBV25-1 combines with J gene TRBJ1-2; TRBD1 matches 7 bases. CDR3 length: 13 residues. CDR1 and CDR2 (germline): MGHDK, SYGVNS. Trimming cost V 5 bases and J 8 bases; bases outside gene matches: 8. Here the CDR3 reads CASSIGGGKGYTF. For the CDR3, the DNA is TGTGCCAGCAGTATAGGGGGCGGTAAGGGCTACACCTTC.

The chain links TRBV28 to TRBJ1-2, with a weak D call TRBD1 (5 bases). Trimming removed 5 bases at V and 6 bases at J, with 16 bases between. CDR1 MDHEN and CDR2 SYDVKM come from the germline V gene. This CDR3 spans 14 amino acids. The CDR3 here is CASSAPEGRHGYTF. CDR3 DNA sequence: TGTGCCAGCAGTGCGCCGGAGGGGCGCCATGGCTACACCTTC.

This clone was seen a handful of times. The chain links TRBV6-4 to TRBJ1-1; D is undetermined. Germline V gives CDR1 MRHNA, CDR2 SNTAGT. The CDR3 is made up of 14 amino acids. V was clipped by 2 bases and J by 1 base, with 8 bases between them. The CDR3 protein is CASSDGPPNTEAFF. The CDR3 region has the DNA TGTGCCAGCAGTGACGGGCCACCGAACACTGAAGCTTTCTTT.

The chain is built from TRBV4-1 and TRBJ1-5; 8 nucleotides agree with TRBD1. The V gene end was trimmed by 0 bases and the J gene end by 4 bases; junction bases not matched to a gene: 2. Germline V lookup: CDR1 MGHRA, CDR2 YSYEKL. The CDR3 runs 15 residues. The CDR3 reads CASSQERTGNQPQHF. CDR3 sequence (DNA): TGCGCCAGCAGCCAAGAGAGGACAGGGAATCAGCCCCAGCATTTT.

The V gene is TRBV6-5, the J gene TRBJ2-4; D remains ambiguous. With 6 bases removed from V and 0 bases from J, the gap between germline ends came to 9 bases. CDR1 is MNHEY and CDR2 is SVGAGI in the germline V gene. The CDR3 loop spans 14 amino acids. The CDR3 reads CASSQFGAKNIQYF. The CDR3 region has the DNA TGTGCCAGCAGCCAATTCGGAGCCAAAAACATTCAGTACTTC.

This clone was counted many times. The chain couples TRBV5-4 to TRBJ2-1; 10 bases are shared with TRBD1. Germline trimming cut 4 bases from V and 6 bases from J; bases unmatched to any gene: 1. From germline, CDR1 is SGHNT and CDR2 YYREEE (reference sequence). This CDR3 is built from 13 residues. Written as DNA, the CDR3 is TGTGCCAGCAGCGGGACAGGGGCCAATGAGCAGTTCTTC. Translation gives CASSGTGANEQFF.

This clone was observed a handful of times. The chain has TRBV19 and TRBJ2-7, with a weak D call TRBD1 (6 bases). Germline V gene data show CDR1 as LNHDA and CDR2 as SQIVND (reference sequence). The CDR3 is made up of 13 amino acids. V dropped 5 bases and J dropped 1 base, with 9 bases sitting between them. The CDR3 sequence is CASSLTGSYEQYF. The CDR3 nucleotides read TGTGCCAGTAGTTTGACAGGTTCCTACGAGCAGTACTTC.

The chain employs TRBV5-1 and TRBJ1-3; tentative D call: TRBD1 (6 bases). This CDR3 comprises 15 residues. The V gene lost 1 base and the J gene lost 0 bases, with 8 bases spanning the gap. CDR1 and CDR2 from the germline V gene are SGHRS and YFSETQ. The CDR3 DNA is TGCGCCAGCAGCTTGACAGGGCCCTCTGGAAACACCATATATTTT. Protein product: CASSLTGPSGNTIYF.

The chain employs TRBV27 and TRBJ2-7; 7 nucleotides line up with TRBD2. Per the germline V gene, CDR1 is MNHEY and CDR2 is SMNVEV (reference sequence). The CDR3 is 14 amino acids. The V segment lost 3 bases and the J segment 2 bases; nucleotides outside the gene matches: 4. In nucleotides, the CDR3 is TGTGCCAGCAGTTTGCGCGGGGGTGCCTACGAGCAGTACTTC. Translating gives CASSLRGGAYEQYF.

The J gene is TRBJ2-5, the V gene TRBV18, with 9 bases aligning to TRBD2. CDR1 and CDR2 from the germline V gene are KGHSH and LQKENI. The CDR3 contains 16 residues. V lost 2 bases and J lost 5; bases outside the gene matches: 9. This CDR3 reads CASSPSGRGGSETQYF. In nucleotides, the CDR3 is TGTGCCAGCTCACCATCTGGGCGGGGGGGCTCGGAGACCCAGTACTTC.

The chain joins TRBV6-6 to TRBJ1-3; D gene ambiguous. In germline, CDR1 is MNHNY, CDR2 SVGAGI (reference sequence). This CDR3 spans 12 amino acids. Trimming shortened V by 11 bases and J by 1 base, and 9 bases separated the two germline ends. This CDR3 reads CACLSSGNTIYF. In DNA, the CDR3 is TGTGCCTGCCTTAGTTCTGGAAACACCATATATTTT.

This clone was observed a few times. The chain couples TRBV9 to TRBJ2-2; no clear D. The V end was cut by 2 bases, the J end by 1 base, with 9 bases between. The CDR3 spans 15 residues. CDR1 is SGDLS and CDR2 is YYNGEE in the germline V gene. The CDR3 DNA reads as TGTGCCAGCAGCGTGAATAGCTGGAACACCGGGGAGCTGTTTTTT. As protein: CASSVNSWNTGELFF.

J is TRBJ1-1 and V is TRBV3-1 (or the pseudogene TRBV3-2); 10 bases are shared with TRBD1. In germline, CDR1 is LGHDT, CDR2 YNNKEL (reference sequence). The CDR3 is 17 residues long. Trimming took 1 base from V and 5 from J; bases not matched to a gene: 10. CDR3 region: CASSQVPGQGPGTEAFF. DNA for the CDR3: TGTGCCAGCAGCCAAGTCCCGGGACAGGGGCCGGGGACTGAAGCTTTCTTT.

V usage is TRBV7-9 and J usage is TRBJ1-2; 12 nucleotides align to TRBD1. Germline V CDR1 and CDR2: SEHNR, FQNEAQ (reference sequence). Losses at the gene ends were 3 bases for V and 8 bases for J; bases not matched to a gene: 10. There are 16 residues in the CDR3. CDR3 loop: CASSLSSGQGAGGYTF. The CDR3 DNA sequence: TGTGCCAGCAGCTTGTCATCGGGACAGGGGGCCGGCGGCTACACCTTC.

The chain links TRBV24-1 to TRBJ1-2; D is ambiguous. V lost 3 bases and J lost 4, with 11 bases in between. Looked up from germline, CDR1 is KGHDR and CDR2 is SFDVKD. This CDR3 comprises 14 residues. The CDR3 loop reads CATSDRTGIYGYTF. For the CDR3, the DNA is TGTGCCACCAGTGATCGGACGGGAATCTATGGCTACACCTTC.

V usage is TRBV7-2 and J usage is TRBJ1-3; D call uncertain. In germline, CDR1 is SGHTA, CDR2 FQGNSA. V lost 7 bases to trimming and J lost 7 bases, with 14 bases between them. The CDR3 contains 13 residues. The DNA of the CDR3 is TGTGCCAGCACCCTCCCGGGGAGCAACACCATATATTTT. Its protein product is CASTLPGSNTIYF.

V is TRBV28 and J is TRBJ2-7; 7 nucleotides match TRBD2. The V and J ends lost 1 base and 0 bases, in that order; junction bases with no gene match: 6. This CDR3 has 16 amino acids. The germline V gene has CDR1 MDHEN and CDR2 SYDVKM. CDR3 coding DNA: TGTGCCAGCAGTTTATACCTAGCGGTGAGCTCCTACGAGCAGTACTTC. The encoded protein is CASSLYLAVSSYEQYF.

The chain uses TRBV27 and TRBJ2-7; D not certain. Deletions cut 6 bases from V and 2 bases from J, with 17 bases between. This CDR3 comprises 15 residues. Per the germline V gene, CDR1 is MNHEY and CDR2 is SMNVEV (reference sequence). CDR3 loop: CASSRLAALPYEQYF. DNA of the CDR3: TGTGCCAGCAGCCGTCTGGCGGCCTTACCCTACGAGCAGTACTTC.

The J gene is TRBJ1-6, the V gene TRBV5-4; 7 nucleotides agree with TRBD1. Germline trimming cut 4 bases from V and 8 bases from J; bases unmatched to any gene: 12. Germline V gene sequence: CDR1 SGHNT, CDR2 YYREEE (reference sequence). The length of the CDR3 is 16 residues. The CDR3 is CASSPDRQGGHSPLHF. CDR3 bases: TGTGCCAGCAGCCCCGACCGACAGGGCGGTCATTCACCCCTCCACTTT.

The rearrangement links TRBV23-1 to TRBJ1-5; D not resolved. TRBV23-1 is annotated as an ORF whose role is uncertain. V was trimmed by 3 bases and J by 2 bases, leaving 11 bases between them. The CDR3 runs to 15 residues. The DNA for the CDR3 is TGCGCCAGCAGTCAGGGAGGTCTAGGCAATCAGCCCCAGCATTTT. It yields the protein CASSQGGLGNQPQHF.

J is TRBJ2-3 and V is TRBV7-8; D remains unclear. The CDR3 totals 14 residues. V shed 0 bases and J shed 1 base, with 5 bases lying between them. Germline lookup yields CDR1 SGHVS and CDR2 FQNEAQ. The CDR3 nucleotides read TGTGCCAGCAGCTTAGCGTCAGGCACAGATACGCAGTATTTT. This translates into CASSLASGTDTQYF.

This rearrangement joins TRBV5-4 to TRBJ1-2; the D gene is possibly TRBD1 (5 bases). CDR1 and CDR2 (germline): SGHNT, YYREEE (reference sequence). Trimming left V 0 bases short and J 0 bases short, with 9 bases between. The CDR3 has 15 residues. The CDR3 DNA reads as TGTGCCAGCAGCTTGGGGGAGGGGCCTAACTATGGCTACACCTTC. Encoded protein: CASSLGEGPNYGYTF.

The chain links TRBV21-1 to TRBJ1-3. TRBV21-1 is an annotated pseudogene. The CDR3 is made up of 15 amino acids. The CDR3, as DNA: TGTGCCAGCAGCCCCCGGGGAGGCGTTGGAAACACCATATATTTT. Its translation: CASSPRGGVGNTIYF.

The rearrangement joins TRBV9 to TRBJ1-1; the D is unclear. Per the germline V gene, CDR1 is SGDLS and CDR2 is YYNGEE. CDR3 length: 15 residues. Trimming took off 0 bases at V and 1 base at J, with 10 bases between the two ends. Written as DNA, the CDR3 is TGTGCCAGCAGCGTAGGGGCCCCAACGAACACTGAAGCTTTCTTT. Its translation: CASSVGAPTNTEAFF.